Below, 24 T cell receptor beta chains from the same sample are listed, as sequenced in a study of shared clonotypes between healthy human individuals. Sequencing was performed with immunoSEQ multiplex PCR; in TCRdb, only in-frame clones are kept and a portion is missing. The table lists hundreds of thousands of clones, about 79% of them singletons. Sequencing input: PBMCs. Every receptor here comes from a woman between 40 and 50 years old in good health. Some clones in this sample may be carry-over from other donors' samples.

The chain's CDR3 is CAIKTTGGQETQYF. The CDR3 DNA sequence: TGTGCCATCAAGACGACAGGAGGTCAAGAGACCCAGTACTTC. The rearrangement uses TRBV10-3 and TRBJ2-5; D might be TRBD1 (6 bases). The CDR3 contains 14 residues. Germline CDR1 and CDR2: ENHRY and SYGVKD. The germline V and J ends were trimmed by 7 bases and 2 bases, with 14 bases remaining between them.

The chain links TRBV2 to TRBJ2-3; 12 bases are a match to TRBD2. With V trimmed by 7 bases and J by 3 bases, 5 bases remained unmatched. Per the germline V gene, CDR1 is SNHLY and CDR2 is FYNNEI. The CDR3 contains 15 residues. This chain's CDR3 is CASNRLAGATDTQYF. The CDR3 nucleotides read TGTGCCAGCAATCGACTAGCGGGAGCAACAGATACGCAGTATTTT.

V gene TRBV7-8 combines with J gene TRBJ2-7; no definite D call. Germline V gives CDR1 SGHVS, CDR2 FQNEAQ. The CDR3 loop spans 15 amino acids. V was trimmed by 5 bases and J by 3 bases, leaving 17 bases between them. The CDR3 DNA is TGTGCCAGCAGCCGAGGACCCACAAGTTACTACGAGCAGTACTTC. This translates into CASSRGPTSYYEQYF.

This chain connects TRBV28 to TRBJ2-3; 7 bases align to TRBD2. The CDR3 sequence is 15 residues long. The ends lost 6 bases at V and 1 base at J; junction bases unmatched: 7. Germline V gene lookup returns CDR1 MDHEN and CDR2 SYDVKM. The CDR3 DNA is TGTGCCAGCAGGACCGGGACTATACGCACAGATACGCAGTATTTT. Protein sequence: CASRTGTIRTDTQYF.

The chain uses TRBV11-2 and TRBJ2-1, with TRBD2 matching 10 bases. The CDR3 is 16 residues long. In germline, CDR1 is SGHAT, CDR2 FQNNGV. The J segment lost 4 bases and the V segment lost 1 base, leaving 4 bases of the junction unmatched. The CDR3 protein is CASSLGTSGDYNEQFF. The CDR3 DNA reads TGTGCCAGCAGCTTAGGAACTAGCGGGGATTACAATGAGCAGTTCTTC.

With respect to this clone: At one of its ends the junction is not consistent with the germline gene, which may arise from a read error. This sequence joins TRBV7-9 and TRBJ2-7, with D possibly being TRBD2 (6 bases). CDR1 is SEHNR, CDR2 FQNEAQ, per germline (reference sequence). The CDR3 is 12 residues long. The CDR3: CASSPAGTPRNF. The CDR3 DNA follows: TGTGCCAGCAGCCCCGCCGGGACTCCGAGGAACTTC.

The chain uses TRBV9 and TRBJ2-7; D is ambiguous. V was clipped by 0 bases and J by 0 bases, with 13 bases between them. The CDR3 totals 16 residues. CDR1 and CDR2 from the germline V gene are SGDLS and YYNGEE. The CDR3: CASSVGPRAYSYEQYF. The CDR3 region has the DNA TGTGCCAGCAGCGTAGGTCCGAGAGCTTACTCCTACGAGCAGTACTTC.

This clone was counted a few times. The chain carries TRBV7-2 and TRBJ1-2, with D uncertain. The germline V gene encodes CDR1 SGHTA and CDR2 FQGNSA. Trimming stripped 5 bases from V and 3 bases from J, with 16 bases between. This CDR3 contains 15 residues. The CDR3 region has the DNA TGTGCCAGCAGCAAAGCAGGAGGGTCGGACTATGGCTACACCTTC. It translates to CASSKAGGSDYGYTF.

This chain links TRBV7-2 with TRBJ2-7; 8 nucleotides line up with TRBD1. Trimming cost V 2 bases and J 6 bases; bases outside gene matches: 9. The CDR3 length is 15 residues. Germline values: CDR1 SGHTA, CDR2 FQGNSA. The CDR3 nucleotides are TGTGCCAGCAGCTTATGGTACAGGGGGTCCCCCGAGCAGTACTTC. It yields the protein CASSLWYRGSPEQYF.

The chain couples TRBV5-8 to TRBJ1-1; 9 positions match TRBD1. The trim removed 3 bases at V and 4 bases at J, leaving 4 bases unmatched. CDR1 and CDR2 from the germline V gene are SGHTS and YDEGEE. The CDR3 is 14 residues long. The CDR3, as DNA: TGTGCCAGCAGCTGGGGACAGGGAAGCACTGAAGCTTTCTTT. Protein sequence: CASSWGQGSTEAFF.

V is TRBV4-2 and J is TRBJ2-4, with D hard to call. In germline, CDR1 is LGHNA, CDR2 YNFKEQ. V was pared by 0 bases and J by 5 bases, with 11 bases between. The CDR3 totals 15 residues. The chain's CDR3 is CASSQDLTPQNIQYF. DNA for the CDR3: TGTGCCAGCAGCCAAGATCTGACTCCCCAAAACATTCAGTACTTC.

The gene calls are TRBV5-4 and TRBJ2-1, with D perhaps matching TRBD2 (5 bases). Trimming stripped 6 bases from V and 9 bases from J, with 16 bases between. The germline CDR1 and CDR2 sequences are SGHNT and YYREEE (reference sequence). There are 13 residues in the CDR3. The DNA for the CDR3 is TGTGCCAGCACCCTCGACTACTTCGGTGAGCAGTTCTTC. Translating it yields CASTLDYFGEQFF. Full variable domain (remainder filled in from reference TRBV5-4 and TRBJ2-1): ETGVTQSPTHLIKTRGQQVTLRCSSQSGHNTVSWYQQALGQGPQFIFQYYREEENGRGNFPPRFSGLQFPNYSSELNVNALELDDSALYLCASTLDYFGEQFFGPGTRLTVL.

The chain recombines TRBV2 with TRBJ2-5; 10 bases are shared with TRBD1. Per germline, CDR1 SNHLY and CDR2 FYNNEI. The J segment lost 7 bases and the V segment lost 3 bases, leaving 2 bases of the junction unmatched. The length of the CDR3 is 13 residues. In nucleotides, the CDR3 is TGTGCCAGCAGTGAGGACAGGGGGGGGACCCAGTACTTC. Amino acids: CASSEDRGGTQYF.

The rearrangement uses TRBV5-5 and TRBJ2-7; TRBD1 or TRBD2 may be the D gene (5 bases each). CDR3 length equals 14 residues. Germline V CDR1 and CDR2: SGHKS, YYEKEE (reference sequence). Trimming stripped 4 bases from V and 2 bases from J, with 13 bases between. This chain's CDR3 is CASSTRDGPYEQYF. In DNA form, the CDR3 reads TGTGCCAGCAGCACCCGGGACGGGCCCTACGAGCAGTACTTC.

A note on this clone: The same CDR3 can be traced to other DNA sequences in this sample. Written as DNA, the CDR3 is TGTGCCAGTGCCGGGGGGTACGAGCAGTACTTC. The encoded protein is CASAGGYEQYF. The J gene is TRBJ2-7, the V gene TRBV19; 7 bases are shared with TRBD2. Germline V gene lookup returns CDR1 LNHDA and CDR2 SQIVND (reference sequence). This CDR3 is built from 11 residues. Losses at the gene ends were 8 bases for V and 4 bases for J; bases not matched to a gene: 2.

The chain employs TRBV27 and TRBJ1-1; TRBD1 matches 11 bases. Losses at the gene ends were 6 bases for V and 4 bases for J; bases not matched to a gene: 10. The CDR3 totals 16 residues. Germline V gene data show CDR1 as MNHEY and CDR2 as SMNVEV (reference sequence). CDR3 DNA sequence: TGTGCCAGCAGCCCGGACAGGGGGCGCGCGGGCACTGAAGCTTTCTTT. Translating gives CASSPDRGRAGTEAFF.

The rearrangement links TRBV19 to TRBJ1-1, with D possibly matching TRBD1 (6 bases). This CDR3 contains 12 residues. Trimming shortened V by 5 bases and J by 8 bases, and 12 bases separated the two germline ends. The germline gives CDR1 LNHDA, CDR2 SQIVND (reference sequence). This CDR3 is CASSYLQGEAFF. The CDR3 DNA sequence: TGTGCCAGTAGTTACTTGCAGGGGGAAGCTTTCTTT.

This clone was picked up one time. V usage is TRBV18 and J usage is TRBJ1-4; 7 bases line up with TRBD1. V was pared by 1 base and J by 2 bases, with 4 bases of the junction left unmatched. Germline-derived CDR1 and CDR2 are KGHSH and LQKENI. This CDR3 has 16 residues. CDR3 residues: CASSPRLTGTNEKLFF. Written as DNA, the CDR3 is TGTGCCAGCTCACCACGCCTGACAGGGACTAATGAAAAACTGTTTTTT.

This chain joins TRBV6-5 and TRBJ1-3; D perhaps matches TRBD1 (5 bases). The CDR3 is made up of 15 amino acids. The V end lost 2 bases, the J end lost 0 bases, and 8 bases lay between the germline ends. The germline CDR1 and CDR2 sequences are MNHEY and SVGAGI. This CDR3 reads CASSYDSLSGNTIYF. The DNA of the CDR3 is TGTGCCAGCAGTTACGACAGCCTCTCTGGAAACACCATATATTTT.

V gene TRBV7-9 combines with J gene TRBJ2-2; no clear D gene. In germline, CDR1 is SEHNR, CDR2 FQNEAQ (reference sequence). The ends were cut back, 2 bases at V and 4 bases at J, with 11 bases in the middle. This CDR3 region has 15 residues. CDR3 in DNA: TGTGCCAGCAGCTTAAGGGTCAGCAGCACCGGGGAGCTGTTTTTT. Amino acids: CASSLRVSSTGELFF.

The J gene is TRBJ2-1, the V gene TRBV28; 12 positions agree with TRBD2. After removal of 9 bases from V and 11 bases from J, the junction contained 5 bases not matched to a gene. CDR1 and CDR2 (germline): MDHEN, SYDVKM. This CDR3 is 12 amino acids long. This CDR3 is CASWTSGTKQFF. CDR3 in DNA: TGTGCCAGTTGGACTAGCGGGACCAAGCAGTTCTTC.

The gene calls are TRBV29-1 and TRBJ2-1; possibly TRBD1 or TRBD2 for D (7 bases each). V was shortened by 3 bases and J by 12 bases, with 21 bases between the two germline ends. Per the germline V gene, CDR1 is SQVTM and CDR2 is ANQGSEA. The CDR3 has 14 residues. CDR3 in amino acids: CSVEQGGGGNLQFF. The DNA of the CDR3 is TGCAGCGTTGAGCAGGGGGGAGGGGGCAATTTGCAGTTCTTC.

The rearrangement joins TRBV11-3 to TRBJ2-7; tentative D call: TRBD1 (5 bases). The CDR3 covers 15 residues. The V gene's germline CDR1 is SGHNT and CDR2 YENEEA. Trimming cost V 4 bases and J 6 bases, with 19 bases left between them. The CDR3 protein is CASSSGLPGIGEQYF. CDR3 DNA: TGTGCCAGCAGCTCAGGCCTACCAGGGATCGGCGAGCAGTACTTC.

V gene TRBV30 combines with J gene TRBJ2-7; 10 bases fit TRBD2. This CDR3 is built from 14 residues. The J segment lost 3 bases and the V segment lost 4 bases, leaving 6 bases of the junction unmatched. Looked up from germline, CDR1 is GTSNPN and CDR2 is SVGIG (reference sequence). CDR3: CAWNSGRASYEQYF. DNA for the CDR3: TGTGCCTGGAACAGCGGGAGGGCCAGCTACGAGCAGTACTTC.